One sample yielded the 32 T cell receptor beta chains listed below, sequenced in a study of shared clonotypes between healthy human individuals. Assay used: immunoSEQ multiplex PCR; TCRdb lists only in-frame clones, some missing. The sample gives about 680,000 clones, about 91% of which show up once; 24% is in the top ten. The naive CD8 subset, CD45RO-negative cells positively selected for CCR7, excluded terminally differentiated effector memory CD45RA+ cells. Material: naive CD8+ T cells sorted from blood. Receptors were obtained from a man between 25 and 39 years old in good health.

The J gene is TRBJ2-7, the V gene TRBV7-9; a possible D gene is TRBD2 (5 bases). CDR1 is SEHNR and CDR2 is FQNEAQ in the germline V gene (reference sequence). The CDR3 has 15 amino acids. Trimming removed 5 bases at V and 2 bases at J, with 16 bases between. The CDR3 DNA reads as TGTGCCAGCAGCCCACTTAGCGAGCGAGCCTACGAGCAGTACTTC. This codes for CASSPLSERAYEQYF.

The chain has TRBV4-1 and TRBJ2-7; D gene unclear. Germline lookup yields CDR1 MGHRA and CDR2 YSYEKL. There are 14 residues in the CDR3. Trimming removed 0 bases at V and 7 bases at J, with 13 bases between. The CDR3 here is CASSQENIPGEQYF. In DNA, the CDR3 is TGCGCCAGCAGCCAAGAAAATATACCCGGAGAGCAGTACTTC.

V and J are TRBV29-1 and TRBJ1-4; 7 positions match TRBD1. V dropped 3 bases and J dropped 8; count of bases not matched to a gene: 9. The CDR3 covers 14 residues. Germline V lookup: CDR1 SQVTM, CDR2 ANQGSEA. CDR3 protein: CSVEWRGQGEKLFF. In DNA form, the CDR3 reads TGCAGCGTTGAGTGGAGGGGGCAGGGGGAAAAACTGTTTTTT.

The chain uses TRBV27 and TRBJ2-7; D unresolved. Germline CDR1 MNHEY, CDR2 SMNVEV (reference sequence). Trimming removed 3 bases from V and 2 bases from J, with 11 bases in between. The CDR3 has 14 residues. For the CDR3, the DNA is TGTGCCAGCAGTTTCCTCGACTCCCCCTACGAGCAGTACTTC. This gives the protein CASSFLDSPYEQYF.

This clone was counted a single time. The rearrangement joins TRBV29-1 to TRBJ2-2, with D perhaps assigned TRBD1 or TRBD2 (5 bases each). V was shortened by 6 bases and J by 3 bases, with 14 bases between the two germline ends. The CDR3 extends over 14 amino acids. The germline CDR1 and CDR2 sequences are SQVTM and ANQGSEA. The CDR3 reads CSVTGLKHTGELFF. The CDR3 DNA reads TGCAGCGTGACGGGGCTCAAACACACCGGGGAGCTGTTTTTT.

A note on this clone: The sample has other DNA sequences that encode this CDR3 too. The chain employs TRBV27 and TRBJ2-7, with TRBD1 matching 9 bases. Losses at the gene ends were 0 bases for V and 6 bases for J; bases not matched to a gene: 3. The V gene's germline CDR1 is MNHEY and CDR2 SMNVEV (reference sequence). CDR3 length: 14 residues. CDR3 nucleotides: TGTGCCAGCAGTTTATCGAACAGGGGGCGCGAGCAGTACTTC. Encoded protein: CASSLSNRGREQYF.

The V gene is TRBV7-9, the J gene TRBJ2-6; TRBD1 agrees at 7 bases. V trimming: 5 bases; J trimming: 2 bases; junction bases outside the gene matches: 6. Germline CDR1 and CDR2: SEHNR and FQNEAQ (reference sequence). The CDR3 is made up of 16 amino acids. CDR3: CASSPIGQAGANVLTF. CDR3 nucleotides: TGTGCCAGCAGCCCGATTGGACAGGCTGGGGCCAACGTCCTGACTTTC.

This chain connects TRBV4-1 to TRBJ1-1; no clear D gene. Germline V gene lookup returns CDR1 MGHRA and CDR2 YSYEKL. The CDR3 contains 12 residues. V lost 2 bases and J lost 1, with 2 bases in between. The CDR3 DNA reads TGCGCCAGCAGCCAAAGGAACACTGAAGCTTTCTTT. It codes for CASSQRNTEAFF.

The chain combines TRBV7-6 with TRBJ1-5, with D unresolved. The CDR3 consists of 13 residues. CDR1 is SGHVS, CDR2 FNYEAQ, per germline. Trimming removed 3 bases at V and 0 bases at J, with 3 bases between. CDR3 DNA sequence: TGTGCCAGCAGCTTCGGTAGCAATCAGCCCCAGCATTTT. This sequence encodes CASSFGSNQPQHF.

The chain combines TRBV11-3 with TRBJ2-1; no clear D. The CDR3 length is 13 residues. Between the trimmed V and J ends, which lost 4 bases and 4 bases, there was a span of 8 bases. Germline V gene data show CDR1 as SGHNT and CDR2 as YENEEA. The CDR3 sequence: CASSYARYNEQFF. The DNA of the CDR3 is TGTGCCAGCAGCTACGCGAGATACAATGAGCAGTTCTTC.

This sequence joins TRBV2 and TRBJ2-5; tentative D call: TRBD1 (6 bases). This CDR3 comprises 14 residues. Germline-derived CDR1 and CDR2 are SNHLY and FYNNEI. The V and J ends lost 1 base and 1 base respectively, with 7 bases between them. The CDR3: CASSEGGLQETQYF. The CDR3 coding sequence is TGTGCCAGCAGTGAAGGGGGGCTCCAAGAGACCCAGTACTTC.

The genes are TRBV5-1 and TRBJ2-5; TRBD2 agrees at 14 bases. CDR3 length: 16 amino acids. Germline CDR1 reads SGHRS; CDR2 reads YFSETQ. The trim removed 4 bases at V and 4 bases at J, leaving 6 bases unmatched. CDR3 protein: CASSPGLAGGGETQYF. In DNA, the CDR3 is TGCGCCAGCAGCCCTGGACTAGCGGGAGGTGGAGAGACCCAGTACTTC.

The CDR3 region has the DNA TGCGCCAGCAGCTTTCGCGGGAGTGACTCTATCACAGATACGCAGTATTTT. Translation gives CASSFRGSDSITDTQYF. V gene TRBV5-1 combines with J gene TRBJ2-3; 7 bases match TRBD2. Germline V gives CDR1 SGHRS, CDR2 YFSETQ. CDR3 length: 17 residues. The junction had 11 bases not matched to a gene; V was cut back by 2 bases and J by 2 bases.

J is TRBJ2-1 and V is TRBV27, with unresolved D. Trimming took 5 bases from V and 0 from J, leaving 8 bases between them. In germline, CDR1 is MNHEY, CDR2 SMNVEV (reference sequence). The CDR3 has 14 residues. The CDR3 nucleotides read TGTGCCAGCAGTGAACTTAGCTCCTACAATGAGCAGTTCTTC. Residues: CASSELSSYNEQFF.

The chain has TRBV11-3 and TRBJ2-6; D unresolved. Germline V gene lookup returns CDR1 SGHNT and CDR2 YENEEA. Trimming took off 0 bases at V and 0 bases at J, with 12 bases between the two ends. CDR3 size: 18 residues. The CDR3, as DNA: TGTGCCAGCAGCTTAGATTCTGGAGTTACCTCTGGGGCCAACGTCCTGACTTTC. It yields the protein CASSLDSGVTSGANVLTF.

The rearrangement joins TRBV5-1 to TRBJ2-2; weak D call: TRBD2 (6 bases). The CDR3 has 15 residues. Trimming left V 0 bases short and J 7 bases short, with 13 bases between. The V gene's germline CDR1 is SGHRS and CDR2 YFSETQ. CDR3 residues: CASSLDRELVGELFF. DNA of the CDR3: TGCGCCAGCAGCTTGGACCGGGAGTTGGTCGGGGAGCTGTTTTTT.

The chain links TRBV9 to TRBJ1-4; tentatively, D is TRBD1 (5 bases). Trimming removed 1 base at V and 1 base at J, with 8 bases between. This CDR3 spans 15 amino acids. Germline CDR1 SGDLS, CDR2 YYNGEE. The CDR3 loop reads CASSVQGLTNEKLFF. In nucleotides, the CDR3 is TGTGCCAGCAGCGTACAGGGTCTAACTAATGAAAAACTGTTTTTT.

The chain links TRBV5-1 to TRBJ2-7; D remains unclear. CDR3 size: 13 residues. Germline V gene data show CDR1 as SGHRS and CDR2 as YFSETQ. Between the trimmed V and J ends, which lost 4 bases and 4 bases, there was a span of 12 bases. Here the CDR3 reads CASSHGPLYEQYF. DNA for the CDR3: TGCGCCAGCAGCCATGGGCCCCTTTACGAGCAGTACTTC. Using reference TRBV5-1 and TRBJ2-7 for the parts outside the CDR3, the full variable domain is KAGVTQTPRYLIKTRGQQVTLSCSPISGHRSVSWYQQTPGQGLQFLFEYFSETQRNKGNFPGRFSGRQFSNSRSEMNVSTLELGDSALYLCASSHGPLYEQYFGPGTRLTVT.

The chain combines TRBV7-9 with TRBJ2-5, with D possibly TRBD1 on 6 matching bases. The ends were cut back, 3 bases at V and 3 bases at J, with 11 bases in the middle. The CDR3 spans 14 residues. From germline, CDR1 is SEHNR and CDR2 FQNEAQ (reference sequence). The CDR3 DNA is TGTGCCAGCAGCTTCGGACAGCCCGAAGAGACCCAGTACTTC. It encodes CASSFGQPEETQYF.

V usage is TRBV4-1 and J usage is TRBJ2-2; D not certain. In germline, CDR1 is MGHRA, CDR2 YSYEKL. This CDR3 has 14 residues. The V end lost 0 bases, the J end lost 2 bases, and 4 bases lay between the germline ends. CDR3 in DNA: TGCGCCAGCAGCCAAGAGCCAAACACCGGGGAGCTGTTTTTT. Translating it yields CASSQEPNTGELFF.

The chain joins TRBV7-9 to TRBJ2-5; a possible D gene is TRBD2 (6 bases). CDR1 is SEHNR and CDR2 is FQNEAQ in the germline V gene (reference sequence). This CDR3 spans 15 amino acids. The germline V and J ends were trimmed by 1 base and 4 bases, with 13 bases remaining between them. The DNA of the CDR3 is TGTGCCAGCAGCTTAGGCTCGGGAGAAGGAGAGACCCAGTACTTC. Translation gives CASSLGSGEGETQYF. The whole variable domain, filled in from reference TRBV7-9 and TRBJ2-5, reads DTGVSQNPRHKITKRGQNVTFRCDPISEHNRLYWYRQTLGQGPEFLTYFQNEAQLEKSRLLSDRFSAERPKGSFSTLEIQRTEQGDSAMYLCASSLGSGEGETQYFGPGTRLLVL.

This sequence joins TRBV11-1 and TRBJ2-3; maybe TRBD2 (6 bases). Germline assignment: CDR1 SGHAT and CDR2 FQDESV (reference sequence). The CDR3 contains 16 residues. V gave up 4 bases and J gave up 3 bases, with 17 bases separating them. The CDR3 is CASSSGLLAPTDTQYF. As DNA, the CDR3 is TGTGCCAGCAGCTCGGGACTCTTAGCACCAACAGATACGCAGTATTTT. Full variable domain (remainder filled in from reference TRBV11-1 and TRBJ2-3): EAEVAQSPRYKITEKSQAVAFWCDPISGHATLYWYRQILGQGPELLVQFQDESVVDDSQLPKDRFSAERLKGVDSTLKIQPAELGDSAMYLCASSSGLLAPTDTQYFGPGTRLTVL.

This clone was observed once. This CDR3 reads CASSYTGTGEGGYTF. The CDR3 bases are TGTGCCAGCAGTTACACCGGGACAGGGGAAGGTGGCTACACCTTC. The chain has TRBV6-6 and TRBJ1-2, with 10 nucleotides matching TRBD1. This CDR3 has 15 amino acids. V dropped 2 bases and J dropped 7; count of bases not matched to a gene: 7. Germline V gives CDR1 MNHNY, CDR2 SVGAGI (reference sequence).

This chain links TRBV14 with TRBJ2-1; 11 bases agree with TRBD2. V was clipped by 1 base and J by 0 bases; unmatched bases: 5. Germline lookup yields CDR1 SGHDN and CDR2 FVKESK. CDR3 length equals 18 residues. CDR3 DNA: TGTGCCAGCAGCCAAGGAAGACTAGCGGGACCCTCCTACAATGAGCAGTTCTTC. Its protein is CASSQGRLAGPSYNEQFF.

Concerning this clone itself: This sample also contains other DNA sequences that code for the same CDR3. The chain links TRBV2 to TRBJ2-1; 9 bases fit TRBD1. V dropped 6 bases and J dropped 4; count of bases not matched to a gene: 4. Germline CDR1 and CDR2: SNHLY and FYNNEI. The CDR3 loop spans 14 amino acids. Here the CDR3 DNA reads TGTGCCAGCAGGGACAGGGGATCGTACAATGAGCAGTTCTTC. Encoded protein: CASRDRGSYNEQFF.

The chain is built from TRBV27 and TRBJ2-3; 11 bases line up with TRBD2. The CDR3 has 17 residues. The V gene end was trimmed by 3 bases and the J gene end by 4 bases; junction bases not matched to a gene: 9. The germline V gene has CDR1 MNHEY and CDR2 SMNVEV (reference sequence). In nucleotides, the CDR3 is TGTGCCAGCAGTTTCCTAGGGACTAGCGGAGCGGCAGATACGCAGTATTTT. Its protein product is CASSFLGTSGAADTQYF.

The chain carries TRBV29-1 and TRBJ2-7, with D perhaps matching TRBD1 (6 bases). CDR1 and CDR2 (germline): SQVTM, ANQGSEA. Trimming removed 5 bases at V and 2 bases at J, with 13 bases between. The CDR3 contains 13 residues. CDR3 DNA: TGCAGCGTTCGGCTGGGGGCGCCCTACGAGCAGTACTTC. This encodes CSVRLGAPYEQYF.

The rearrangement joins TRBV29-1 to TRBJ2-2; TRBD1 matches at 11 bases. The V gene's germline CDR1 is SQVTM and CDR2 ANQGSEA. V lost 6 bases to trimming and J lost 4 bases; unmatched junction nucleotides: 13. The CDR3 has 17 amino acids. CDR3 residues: CSVEVSDRGLITGELFF. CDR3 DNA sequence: TGCAGCGTCGAGGTATCGGACAGGGGGCTTATCACCGGGGAGCTGTTTTTT.

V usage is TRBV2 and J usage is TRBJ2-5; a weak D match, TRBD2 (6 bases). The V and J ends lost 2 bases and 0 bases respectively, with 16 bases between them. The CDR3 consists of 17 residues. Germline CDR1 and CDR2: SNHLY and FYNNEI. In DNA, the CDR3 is TGTGCCAGCAGTGAAAATTTGGCTAGCGAGTACCAAGAGACCCAGTACTTC. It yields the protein CASSENLASEYQETQYF.

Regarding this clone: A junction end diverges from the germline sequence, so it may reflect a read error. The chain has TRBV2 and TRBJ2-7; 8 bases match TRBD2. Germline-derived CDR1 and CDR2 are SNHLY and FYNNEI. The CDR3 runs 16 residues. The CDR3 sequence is CASREGPQREWYEQYF. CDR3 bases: TGTGCCAGCAGGGAAGGCCCCCAGCGGGAGTGGTACGAGCAGTACTTC.

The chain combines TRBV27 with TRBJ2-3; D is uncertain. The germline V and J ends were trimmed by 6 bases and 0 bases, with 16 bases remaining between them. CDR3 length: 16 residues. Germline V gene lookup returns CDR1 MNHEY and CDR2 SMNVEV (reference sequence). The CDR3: CASREKRLTSTDTQYF. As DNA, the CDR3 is TGTGCCAGCAGGGAAAAACGCCTAACTAGCACAGATACGCAGTATTTT.

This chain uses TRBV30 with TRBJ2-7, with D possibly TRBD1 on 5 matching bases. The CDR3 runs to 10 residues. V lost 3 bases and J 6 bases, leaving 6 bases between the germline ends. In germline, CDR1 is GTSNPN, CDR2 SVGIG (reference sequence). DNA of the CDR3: TGTGCCTGGAGCACAGGCGAGCAGTACTTC. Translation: CAWSTGEQYF.